Below are 26 T cell receptor beta chains sequenced from a single sample in a study of cytomegalovirus exposure and HLA in healthy donors. The primer mix had 60 Vbeta and 13 Jbeta primers. Measured with immunoSEQ multiplex PCR; TCRdb has only the in-frame clones, and not every one. The table records some 140,000 clones, less than 90% of them present only once. The specimen was PBMCs. These receptors were taken from a middle-aged man in good health and CMV-seronegative.

The rearrangement links TRBV27 to TRBJ2-5; D is possibly TRBD1 (5 bases). The CDR3 runs to 17 residues. Germline V gives CDR1 MNHEY, CDR2 SMNVEV (reference sequence). Trimming took off 5 bases at V and 3 bases at J, with 22 bases between the two ends. This CDR3 is CASSPLPGQAKEETQYF. The CDR3 DNA sequence: TGTGCCAGCAGTCCACTCCCTGGACAAGCGAAAGAAGAGACCCAGTACTTC.

In this sample, this clone turned up a few times. The chain recombines TRBV7-8 with TRBJ2-7; 15 nucleotides match TRBD2. V dropped 4 bases and J dropped 2; count of bases not matched to a gene: 6. The germline gives CDR1 SGHVS, CDR2 FQNEAQ. The CDR3 contains 17 residues. CDR3 sequence reads: CASSSGLAGGPPYEQYF. CDR3 nucleotides: TGTGCCAGCAGCTCCGGACTAGCGGGAGGGCCTCCCTACGAGCAGTACTTC.

This chain connects TRBV5-1 to TRBJ2-7, with TRBD2 matching 10 bases. The V gene end was trimmed by 6 bases and the J gene end by 0 bases; junction bases not matched to a gene: 6. The length of the CDR3 is 15 residues. Per the germline V gene, CDR1 is SGHRS and CDR2 is YFSETQ. The CDR3 region is CASTLAGASSYEQYF. CDR3 nucleotides: TGCGCCAGCACCCTAGCGGGAGCCTCCTCCTACGAGCAGTACTTC.

The V gene is TRBV27, the J gene TRBJ2-7; D is uncertain. In germline, CDR1 is MNHEY, CDR2 SMNVEV (reference sequence). This CDR3 spans 14 amino acids. Trimming took 4 bases from V and 0 from J, leaving 10 bases between them. The CDR3 protein is CASSSNGASYEQYF. The CDR3 nucleotides are TGTGCCAGCAGTTCAAACGGAGCCTCCTACGAGCAGTACTTC.

Only a few counts were recorded for this clone. This chain uses TRBV4-2 with TRBJ1-3; 9 positions agree with TRBD1. Trimming removed 3 bases from V and 0 bases from J; junction bases left unmatched: 6. This CDR3 comprises 17 residues. Germline V gene lookup returns CDR1 LGHNA and CDR2 YNFKEQ. The CDR3 DNA follows: TGTGCCAGCAGCCAGCAGGACAGGGGATACTCTGGAAACACCATATATTTT. The encoded protein is CASSQQDRGYSGNTIYF.

This clone was seen a few times. This chain uses TRBV7-9 with TRBJ2-1, with 10 bases that match TRBD2. J gave up 4 bases and V 1 base, and 4 bases lay outside the gene matches. The germline V gene encodes CDR1 SEHNR and CDR2 FQNEAQ (reference sequence). The CDR3 contains 16 residues. The CDR3 loop is CASSLGASGGYNEQFF. CDR3 nucleotides: TGTGCCAGCAGCTTAGGGGCTAGCGGGGGATACAATGAGCAGTTCTTC.

The genes are TRBV7-3 and TRBJ2-3, with TRBD1 matching 7 bases. This CDR3 comprises 15 residues. Losses at the gene ends were 5 bases for V and 1 base for J; bases not matched to a gene: 6. Germline V gene data show CDR1 as SGHTA and CDR2 as FQGTGA. In DNA form, the CDR3 reads TGTGCCAGCAGCCCCGGACAGGTTGGCACAGATACGCAGTATTTT. Residues: CASSPGQVGTDTQYF. The full variable domain, completed using reference TRBV7-3 and TRBJ2-3, is GAGVSQTPSNKVTEKGKYVELRCDPISGHTALYWYRQSLGQGPEFLIYFQGTGAADDSGLPNDRFFAVRPEGSVSTLKIQRTERGDSAVYLCASSPGQVGTDTQYFGPGTRLTVL.

The chain couples TRBV20-1 to TRBJ2-5; D uncertain. The CDR3 spans 11 residues. From germline, CDR1 is DFQATT and CDR2 SNEGSKA (reference sequence). Trimming cost V 3 bases and J 5 bases, with 7 bases left between them. CDR3 nucleotides: TGCAGTGCTAGCTACGGGGAGACCCAGTACTTC. Its protein is CSASYGETQYF.

The chain has TRBV5-6 and TRBJ1-3, with 9 nucleotides matching TRBD1. Germline assignment: CDR1 SGHDT and CDR2 YYEEEE. CDR3 length: 15 residues. Trimming at V came to 3 bases and at J to 3 bases, leaving 4 bases not matched to a gene. CDR3 residues: CASSSGTGSGNTIYF. The CDR3 DNA reads TGTGCCAGCAGCTCGGGGACAGGGAGTGGAAACACCATATATTTT.

The chain has TRBV11-2 and TRBJ2-3, with D possibly being TRBD2 (6 bases). Germline V gene data show CDR1 as SGHAT and CDR2 as FQNNGV. Between the trimmed V and J ends, which lost 6 bases and 6 bases, there was a span of 16 bases. The CDR3 loop spans 14 amino acids. CDR3: CASSPAGQRDTQYF. As DNA, the CDR3 is TGTGCCAGCAGTCCTGCGGGGCAGAGGGATACGCAGTATTTT.

Concerning this clone itself: An end of the junction does not agree with germline; a read error may underlie this. V is TRBV7-7 and J is TRBJ2-1; 10 bases are a match to TRBD2. This CDR3 is built from 14 residues. Germline V gene data show CDR1 as SSHAT and CDR2 as FNYEAQ (reference sequence). The CDR3 loop is CASSLSGGVNEQFF. The CDR3 bases are TGTGCTAGCAGCTTAAGCGGGGGGGTGAATGAGCAGTTCTTC.

The chain carries TRBV7-8 and TRBJ2-7, with 7 positions matching TRBD2. This CDR3 is built from 17 residues. Germline values: CDR1 SGHVS, CDR2 FQNEAQ. The trim removed 1 base at V and 1 base at J, leaving 10 bases unmatched. CDR3 sequence: CASSLVWVGGLSYEQYF. The CDR3 nucleotides read TGTGCCAGCAGCTTAGTCTGGGTGGGAGGGTTGTCCTACGAGCAGTACTTC.

The chain links TRBV28 to TRBJ1-3, with 7 nucleotides matching TRBD1. Germline-derived CDR1 and CDR2 are MDHEN and SYDVKM. The CDR3 sequence is 14 residues long. V was clipped by 4 bases and J by 5 bases; unmatched bases: 5. This CDR3 is CASSWGDSRNTIYF. CDR3 DNA: TGTGCCAGCAGTTGGGGGGACAGTAGAAACACCATATATTTT.

A word on this clone: The same CDR3 arises from other DNA sequences in this sample as well. The chain combines TRBV12-5 with TRBJ1-1; weak D call: TRBD1 (5 bases). Germline V gene data show CDR1 as LGHNT and CDR2 as FRNRAP. V lost 3 bases and J 4 bases, leaving 12 bases between the germline ends. This CDR3 comprises 14 residues. This CDR3 is CASGFKLGGTEAFF. The CDR3 DNA follows: TGTGCTAGTGGTTTTAAACTGGGGGGCACTGAAGCTTTCTTT.

This chain uses TRBV4-1 with TRBJ2-5; perhaps TRBD2 as D (6 bases). Germline loops: CDR1 MGHRA, CDR2 YSYEKL. V was cut by 3 bases and J by 2 bases, with 25 bases left in between. CDR3 length: 19 residues. In nucleotides, the CDR3 is TGCGCCAGCAGCCAGCCTTACTTAGCGGCAGGGCCACCTCAAGAGACCCAGTACTTC. It translates to CASSQPYLAAGPPQETQYF.

This clone has more than one count but fewer than ten. The chain links TRBV19 to TRBJ1-2; D gene unclear. CDR1 and CDR2 (germline): LNHDA, SQIVND (reference sequence). V was cut by 1 base and J by 3 bases, with 9 bases left in between. The CDR3 has 14 residues. CDR3 nucleotides: TGTGCCAGTAGTATAGGCCTTGAGGACTATGGCTACACCTTC. It translates to CASSIGLEDYGYTF.

The V and J genes are TRBV29-1 and TRBJ2-2; D call uncertain. The CDR3 spans 14 residues. The V gene lost 3 bases and the J gene lost 0 bases, with 8 bases spanning the gap. From germline, CDR1 is SQVTM and CDR2 ANQGSEA. This chain's CDR3 is CSVEGPTNTGELFF. CDR3 in DNA: TGCAGCGTTGAGGGCCCGACGAACACCGGGGAGCTGTTTTTT.

The gene calls are TRBV4-3 and TRBJ1-3; D is possibly TRBD1 (6 bases). The V gene lost 1 base and the J gene lost 0 bases, with 10 bases spanning the gap. CDR3 length: 16 amino acids. Germline V lookup: CDR1 LGHNA, CDR2 YSLEER. The CDR3 sequence is CASSQVGQNSGNTIYF. CDR3 in DNA: TGCGCCAGCAGCCAAGTTGGACAGAACTCTGGAAACACCATATATTTT.

The V and J genes are TRBV6-5 and TRBJ2-7, with TRBD2 matching over 9 bases. Germline V gene sequence: CDR1 MNHEY, CDR2 SVGAGI. Trimming at V came to 3 bases and at J to 4 bases, leaving 4 bases not matched to a gene. CDR3 length: 14 residues. The CDR3 reads CASSYSGGRYEQYF. The CDR3 DNA reads TGTGCCAGCAGTTATAGCGGGGGAAGGTACGAGCAGTACTTC.

This rearrangement joins TRBV5-8 to TRBJ1-4; the match to TRBD1 covers 8 bases. Germline CDR1 and CDR2: SGHTS and YDEGEE. J lost 3 bases, V lost 4 bases, and 8 bases had no gene match. CDR3 length: 16 amino acids. The CDR3 here is CASSTLDRASNEKLFF. The CDR3 bases are TGTGCCAGCAGCACCCTGGACAGGGCGTCTAATGAAAAACTGTTTTTT.

The V call is TRBV28, the J call TRBJ2-7; TRBD2 is a possible D gene (6 bases). The CDR3 contains 17 residues. CDR1 is MDHEN, CDR2 SYDVKM, per germline. Deletions cut 3 bases from V and 0 bases from J, with 18 bases between. CDR3 protein: CASSLTGGGKSSYEQYF. The CDR3 bases are TGTGCCAGCAGTTTGACGGGTGGAGGGAAAAGCTCCTACGAGCAGTACTTC. Together with reference TRBV28 and TRBJ2-7, the CDR3 gives the full variable domain: DVKVTQSSRYLVKRTGEKVFLECVQDMDHENMFWYRQDPGLGLRLIYFSYDVKMKEKGDIPEGYSVSREKKERFSLILESASTNQTSMYLCASSLTGGGKSSYEQYFGPGTRLTVT.

The rearrangement links TRBV6-1 to TRBJ1-1; 10 bases are shared with TRBD1. This CDR3 is built from 14 residues. J was trimmed by 4 bases and V by 4 bases; bases with no gene match: 3. CDR1 is MNHNS and CDR2 is SASEGT in the germline V gene. The CDR3 sequence is CASSADRGPTEAFF. In DNA, the CDR3 is TGTGCCAGCAGTGCAGACAGGGGGCCCACTGAAGCTTTCTTT.

V gene TRBV7-2 combines with J gene TRBJ2-7; 10 bases are shared with TRBD1. Germline assignment: CDR1 SGHTA and CDR2 FQGNSA. The CDR3 sequence is 15 residues long. Trimming at V came to 5 bases and at J to 2 bases, leaving 6 bases not matched to a gene. CDR3 sequence reads: CASSIPGQGPYEQYF. CDR3 coding DNA: TGTGCCAGCAGCATACCGGGACAGGGGCCCTACGAGCAGTACTTC.

The V call is TRBV7-2, the J call TRBJ2-5; D might be TRBD2 (6 bases). V was pared by 5 bases and J by 4 bases, with 14 bases between. Looked up from germline, CDR1 is SGHTA and CDR2 is FQGNSA. The CDR3 extends over 14 amino acids. This CDR3 reads CASSPGLQGETQYF. Written as DNA, the CDR3 is TGTGCCAGCAGCCCGGGACTCCAGGGAGAGACCCAGTACTTC.

The gene calls are TRBV2 and TRBJ2-3; D perhaps matches TRBD2 (5 bases). The length of the CDR3 is 14 residues. Trimming removed 2 bases from V and 3 bases from J, with 9 bases in between. Germline loops: CDR1 SNHLY, CDR2 FYNNEI. The DNA of the CDR3 is TGTGCCAGCAGTGAATGGAGGACGACAGATACGCAGTATTTT. It yields the protein CASSEWRTTDTQYF.

The gene calls are TRBV18 and TRBJ1-6; D unresolved. V lost 2 bases to trimming and J lost 8 bases, with 4 bases between them. This CDR3 is 12 amino acids long. From germline, CDR1 is KGHSH and CDR2 LQKENI. The CDR3: CASSPEDSPLHF. The CDR3 nucleotides are TGTGCCAGCTCACCAGAGGATTCACCCCTCCACTTT.